This TCR beta chain is from a study of T-cell memory formation after mild COVID-19. Each CDR3 protein is one row after TCRdb ran MiXCR on the 5' RACE reads. The profile shows about 400,000 distinct CDR3 sequences, 16% of them singletons. The CDR3 runs to 14 residues. The ends lost 6 bases at V and 6 bases at J; junction bases unmatched: 9. Germline CDR1 and CDR2: MGHRA and YSYEKL. This clonotype has a handful of counts. This TCR derives from a man aged 18 to 30 who had mild COVID-19 (a few samples of this study predate the infection). Cell type and time point are not known. The sequenced sample was PBMCs or a T cell subset sorted from them (not recorded which). V and J are TRBV4-1 and TRBJ2-7, with 9 bases that match TRBD1. The CDR3 loop reads CASRPGTGMGEQYV. CDR3 DNA: TGCGCCAGCAGACCCGGGACAGGGATGGGCGAGCAGTACGTC.